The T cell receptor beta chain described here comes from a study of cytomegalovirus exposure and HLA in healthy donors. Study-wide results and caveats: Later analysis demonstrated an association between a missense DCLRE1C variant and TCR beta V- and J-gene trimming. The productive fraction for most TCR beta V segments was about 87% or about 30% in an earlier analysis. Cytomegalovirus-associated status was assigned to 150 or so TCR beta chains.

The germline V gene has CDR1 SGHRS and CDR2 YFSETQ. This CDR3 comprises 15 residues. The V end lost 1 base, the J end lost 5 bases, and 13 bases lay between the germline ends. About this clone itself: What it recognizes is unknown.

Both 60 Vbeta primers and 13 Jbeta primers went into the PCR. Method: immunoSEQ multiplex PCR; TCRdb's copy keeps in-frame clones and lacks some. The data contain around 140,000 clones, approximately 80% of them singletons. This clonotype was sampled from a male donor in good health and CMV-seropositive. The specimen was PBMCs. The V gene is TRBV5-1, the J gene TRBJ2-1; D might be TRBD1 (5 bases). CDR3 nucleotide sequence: TGCGCCAGCAGCTTGATCTACGACAGAGACAATGAGCAGTTCTTC. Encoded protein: CASSLIYDRDNEQFF.